These T cell receptor beta chains were read from a single sample in a study of blood T cell repertoires in COVID-19. Sequenced by immunoSEQ multiplex PCR; TCRdb stores in-frame clones only, minus some. The sample has about 210,000 clones; roughly 85% are singletons. The specimen sequenced was PBMCs or T cells enriched from blood (not recorded which). The source is a man aged 35 to 55 who had recovered from COVID-19. Each CDR3 is given with its conserved first and last residue. The D gene is left open where the match is weak. Clone size appears in some rows only: once, few, many, or a class for an expanded clone.

J: TRBJ1-6
D: TRBD1
V: TRBV4-1
size: .
DNA: TGCGCCAGCAGCCTACAGGGGTTGGACACACCCCTCCACTTT
CDR3: CASSLQGLDTPLHF

J: TRBJ1-1
D: .
V: TRBV10-2
size: .
DNA: TGCGCCAGCAGTGAGCCCACCGGGGATGAAGCTTTCTTT
CDR3: CASSEPTGDEAFF

J: TRBJ1-4
D: .
V: TRBV6-5
size: .
DNA: TGTGCCAGCAGTTACTTCGACAGCGGGAAACTGTTTTTT
CDR3: CASSYFDSGKLFF

J: TRBJ2-3
D: .
V: TRBV10-2
size: .
DNA: TGCGCCAGCAGTGAGATCAGGATTGTGGCAGATACGCAGTATTTT
CDR3: CASSEIRIVADTQYF

J: TRBJ2-2
D: .
V: TRBV11-3
size: .
DNA: TGTGCCAGCAAGGCTAGATCCACCGGGGAGCTGTTTTTT
CDR3: CASKARSTGELFF

J: TRBJ2-1
D: .
V: TRBV19
size: .
DNA: TGTGCCAGTAATCAGGGGTGGCTAGATGGAGAGCAGTTCTTC
CDR3: CASNQGWLDGEQFF

J: TRBJ2-2
D: .
V: TRBV9
size: .
DNA: TGTGCCAGCAGCGTAAGAGTTTCCGGGGAGCTGTTTTTT
CDR3: CASSVRVSGELFF

J: TRBJ1-2
D: .
V: TRBV5-5
size: .
DNA: TGTGCCAGCAGCTACGGGACAACTAACTATGGCTACACCTTC
CDR3: CASSYGTTNYGYTF

J: TRBJ2-3
D: TRBD1
V: TRBV5-1
size: once
DNA: TGCGCCAGCAGCTCCGGGACAGGGGTCACAGATACGCAGTATTTT
CDR3: CASSSGTGVTDTQYF

J: TRBJ1-4
D: TRBD1
V: TRBV15
size: .
DNA: TGTGCCACCAGCAGGGGGACAGGGACTGAAAAACTGTTTTTT
CDR3: CATSRGTGTEKLFF

J: TRBJ1-3
D: TRBD1
V: TRBV5-1
size: .
DNA: TGCGCCAGCAGCCCTGGGACAGCACTTAGCTCTGGAAACACCATATATTTT
CDR3: CASSPGTALSSGNTIYF

J: TRBJ1-4
D: TRBD1
V: TRBV10-3
size: .
DNA: TGTGCCATCAGTGAGTTCCTTGGGACAGGGTCGGGAAAACTGTTTTTT
CDR3: CAISEFLGTGSGKLFF

J: TRBJ1-1
D: .
V: TRBV29-1
size: few
DNA: TGCAGCGTTGTAGAGTACGGGTCGGCTTTCTTT
CDR3: CSVVEYGSAFF

J: TRBJ2-3
D: TRBD1
V: TRBV19
size: few
DNA: TGTGCCAGTAGTAGACAGGGGGCAGGAGATACGCAGTATTTT
CDR3: CASSRQGAGDTQYF

J: TRBJ1-3
D: TRBD1
V: TRBV4-3
size: .
DNA: TGCGCCAGCAGCCAAAGGGGGGACAGGGCGATCTCTGGAAACACCATATATTTT
CDR3: CASSQRGDRAISGNTIYF

J: TRBJ1-2
D: TRBD1
V: TRBV9
size: .
DNA: TGTGCCAGCAGCGTAGCCGGGAAGGCGACAGGGGTTGGCTACACCTTC
CDR3: CASSVAGKATGVGYTF

J: TRBJ2-1
D: TRBD1
V: TRBV6-4
size: .
DNA: TGTGCCAGCAGCCCGGGACAGTTCTACAATGAGCAGTTCTTC
CDR3: CASSPGQFYNEQFF

J: TRBJ1-2
D: .
V: TRBV13
size: .
DNA: TGTGCCAGCAGCCCACCCCATCCAGGGAAAGGCGGCTACACCTTC
CDR3: CASSPPHPGKGGYTF

J: TRBJ1-2
D: TRBD1
V: TRBV5-4
size: .
DNA: TGTGCCAGCAGTTTCCCGGGACAGGGCTATGGCTACACCTTC
CDR3: CASSFPGQGYGYTF

J: TRBJ2-1
D: TRBD2
V: TRBV7-2
size: .
DNA: TGTGCCAGCAGCTTAAGCGGGACTAGTCTTTATGAGCAGTTCTTC
CDR3: CASSLSGTSLYEQFF

J: TRBJ1-6
D: .
V: TRBV5-4
size: .
DNA: TGTGCCAGCAGCTCGGGGAGGGACCCCGGAAATTCACCCCTCCACTTT
CDR3: CASSSGRDPGNSPLHF

J: TRBJ1-1
D: TRBD1
V: TRBV29-1
size: .
DNA: TGCAGCGTTGAAGGACAGGGAAACACTGAAGCTTTCTTT
CDR3: CSVEGQGNTEAFF

J: TRBJ1-1
D: .
V: TRBV7-9
size: few
DNA: TGTGCCAGCAGCTTAGGAGGACAGAACACTGAAGCTTTCTTT
CDR3: CASSLGGQNTEAFF

J: TRBJ1-4
D: .
V: TRBV5-8
size: .
DNA: TGTGCCAGCAGCCATCGGGGTCAGGGGAATGAAAAACTGTTTTTT
CDR3: CASSHRGQGNEKLFF

J: TRBJ1-2
D: .
V: TRBV5-1
size: .
DNA: TGCGCCAGCAGCCCTGATGGGCAGGGCAGCTATGGCTACACCTTC
CDR3: CASSPDGQGSYGYTF